Listed below are T cell receptor beta chains from one sample, sequenced in a study of shared clonotypes between healthy human individuals. Sequenced by immunoSEQ multiplex PCR; TCRdb stores in-frame clones only, minus some. The sample has 2 million to 2.5 million clones; roughly 95% are singletons. Sequences were obtained from naive CD4+ T cells sorted from blood. The origin of the receptors is a man between 18 and 35 years old in good health. CDR3s include the opening cysteine and the closing phenylalanine or tryptophan. The D gene is left open where the match is weak. Where a row states a size, it is once, few, many or the class of an expanded clone; other rows omit it.

v_gene	abundance	j_gene	d_gene	CDR3nt	CDR3aa
TRBV5-1	once	TRBJ2-7	.	TGCGCCAGCAGCTTGGGGTCGGGACACCCTTACGAGCAGTACTTC	CASSLGSGHPYEQYF
TRBV5-1	.	TRBJ1-1	.	TGCGCCAGCAGCTTGCATTGGGGAAACACTGAAGCTTTCTTT	CASSLHWGNTEAFF
TRBV2	.	TRBJ2-2	.	TGTGCCAGCAGTCCCGGAGCGAACACCGGGGAGCTGTTTTTT	CASSPGANTGELFF
TRBV6-5	.	TRBJ1-1	.	TGTGCCAGCAGAATACAGGGGAACACTGAAGCTTTCTTT	CASRIQGNTEAFF
TRBV7-9	few	TRBJ1-1	.	TGTGCCAGCAGCTGGGGGAACACTGAAGCTTTCTTT	CASSWGNTEAFF
TRBV5-8	.	TRBJ1-4	TRBD1	TGTGCCAGCAGCGGGGACAGGGGGCGTGAAAAACTGTTTTTT	CASSGDRGREKLFF
TRBV28	once	TRBJ1-4	.	TGTGCCAGCAGTTTGGGGACGCCTGCAACTAATGAAAAACTGTTTTTT	CASSLGTPATNEKLFF
TRBV10-3	.	TRBJ1-1	TRBD1	TGTGCCATCAGCGACAGGGAATTGCGCACTGAAGCTTTCTTT	CAISDRELRTEAFF
TRBV5-4	.	TRBJ2-7	TRBD2	TGTGCCAGCAGCTGGGGAGGACTAGCGGGCACTTACGAGCAGTACTTC	CASSWGGLAGTYEQYF
TRBV28	.	TRBJ2-1	.	TGTGCCAGCAGTCGACCCCCTACGGTATACAATGAGCAGTTCTTC	CASSRPPTVYNEQFF
TRBV18	.	TRBJ2-1	TRBD2	TGTGCCAGCTCACCAGGACTAGCGGCCTCCTACAATGAGCAGTTCTTC	CASSPGLAASYNEQFF
TRBV10-1	once	TRBJ2-1	TRBD2	TGCGCCAGCAGTGACGGCGGGAGGCCCAATGAGCAGTTCTTC	CASSDGGRPNEQFF
TRBV10-3	.	TRBJ2-5	.	TGTGCCACATCGGGGGGCCGAGAGACCCAGTACTTC	CATSGGRETQYF
TRBV28	.	TRBJ2-7	.	TGTGCCAGCAGTTTATTTAAGGGGTCCTACGAGCAGTACTTC	CASSLFKGSYEQYF
TRBV30	.	TRBJ1-4	.	TGTGCCTGGAGTGTATTAACAGGTGGAAAGGAACTGTTTTTT	CAWSVLTGGKELFF
TRBV5-1	.	TRBJ1-4	.	TGCGCCAGCAGCGTCGGGGCGGGGAACGGTGAAAAACTGTTTTTT	CASSVGAGNGEKLFF
TRBV18	.	TRBJ2-7	TRBD1	TGTGCCAGCTCACCCGGACAGGGTCACGAGCAGTACTTC	CASSPGQGHEQYF
TRBV19	.	TRBJ2-3	.	TGTGCCAGTAGCTCGTCAGGGGATACGCAGTATTTT	CASSSSGDTQYF
TRBV28	.	TRBJ1-1	.	TGTGCCAGCAGTTTATTCACTGAAGCTTTCTTT	CASSLFTEAFF
TRBV2	.	TRBJ2-2	TRBD2	TGTGCCGGTTTTCGTGCTAGCGGGAGAGTAGGGAACACCGGGGAGCTGTTTTTT	CAGFRASGRVGNTGELFF
TRBV5-1	.	TRBJ1-1	.	TGCGCCAGCAGCTTCATCGGGGAGAACACTGAAGCTTTCTTT	CASSFIGENTEAFF
TRBV2	.	TRBJ2-3	TRBD2	TGTGCCAGCAGTCGGGCGGGAGCGAGCACAGATACGCAGTATTTT	CASSRAGASTDTQYF
TRBV6-5	.	TRBJ2-7	TRBD2	TGTGCCAGCACGGGGCGGGAGGGGGGATACGAGCAGTACTTC	CASTGREGGYEQYF
TRBV19	.	TRBJ2-2	TRBD2	TGTGCCAGTAGTCTTACCCCGGGACTAGCGGGGGCGAACACCGGGGAGCTGTTTTTT	CASSLTPGLAGANTGELFF
TRBV28	.	TRBJ1-2	.	TGTGCCAGCACCGACGGAGCGGGCTATGGCTACACCTTC	CASTDGAGYGYTF
TRBV7-2	once	TRBJ1-3	.	TGTGCCAGCAGCTGGGCTCAGGAAATCTCTGGAAACACCATATATTTT	CASSWAQEISGNTIYF
TRBV5-4	.	TRBJ2-1	.	TGTGCCAGCAGCTTCCGGGACCGATACAATGAGCAGTTCTTC	CASSFRDRYNEQFF
TRBV6-1	.	TRBJ1-2	.	TGTGCCAGCAGTCAAAGACCGAGTGCTAACTATGGCTACACCTTC	CASSQRPSANYGYTF
TRBV18	.	TRBJ1-5	TRBD1	TGTGCCAGCTCACGGGGACAGGGCAATCAGCCCCAGCATTTT	CASSRGQGNQPQHF
TRBV10-3	.	TRBJ2-1	.	TGTGCCATCAGTGTGGGGGGTGATGAGCAGTTCTTC	CAISVGGDEQFF
TRBV10-3	.	TRBJ1-5	.	TGTGCCATCAGTGAGTCGGGCGGTGCTAATCAGCCCCAGCATTTT	CAISESGGANQPQHF
TRBV6-5	.	TRBJ2-3	TRBD1	TGTGCCAGCAGTTATGGGACAGTTGTTAGCACAGATACGCAGTATTTT	CASSYGTVVSTDTQYF
TRBV30	once	TRBJ1-6	.	TGTGCCTGGAGTCCCTCCCTAAACTCCGGGTATCTCCACTTT	CAWSPSLNSGYLHF
TRBV9	.	TRBJ2-7	TRBD1	TGTGCCAGCAGCGGCGGACAGGGACCCTACGAGCAGTACTTC	CASSGGQGPYEQYF
TRBV29-1	once	TRBJ2-3	TRBD2	TGCAGCGTTGAAAGGGCGGGGGGAGATACGCAGTATTTT	CSVERAGGDTQYF
TRBV30	.	TRBJ2-2	TRBD2	TGTGCCTGGACTCAATCCCGTCTCGGGGGGTACACCGGGGAGCTGTTTTTT	CAWTQSRLGGYTGELFF
TRBV2	.	TRBJ2-1	.	TGTGCCAGCAGTGAACTTGGGGGTGAGCAGTTCTTC	CASSELGGEQFF
TRBV28	.	TRBJ1-2	.	TGTGCCAGCAGTTTACGGGATAGGTTGTCCTATGGCTACACCTTC	CASSLRDRLSYGYTF
TRBV7-9	.	TRBJ2-7	.	TGTGCCAGCAGCTTAGACGGCGACTCCTACGAGCAGTACTTC	CASSLDGDSYEQYF
TRBV6-5	.	TRBJ1-1	.	TGTGCCAGCAGCCTAATACAGGACACTGAAGCTTTCTTT	CASSLIQDTEAFF
TRBV10-2	.	TRBJ2-1	.	TGCGCCAGCAACAATCAGGGGAACAATGAGCAGTTCTTC	CASNNQGNNEQFF
TRBV6-4	.	TRBJ1-6	.	TGTGCCAGCAGTGTGACCGAGAATAATTCACCCCTCCACTTT	CASSVTENNSPLHF
TRBV28	.	TRBJ2-1	.	TGTGCCAGCAGTTTTGGGCAGGGCGGGCAGTTCTTC	CASSFGQGGQFF
TRBV28	.	TRBJ2-2	TRBD1	TGTGCCAGCACCGACAGGGGGAACACCGGGGAGCTGTTTTTT	CASTDRGNTGELFF
TRBV5-1	.	TRBJ2-7	TRBD2	TGCGCCAGCAGCTACGGGACTAGCGCCGTCTACGAGCAGTACTTC	CASSYGTSAVYEQYF
TRBV11-2	.	TRBJ2-3	.	TGTGCCAGCAACCTGGGGGAGGCAGATACGCAGTATTTT	CASNLGEADTQYF
TRBV10-1	.	TRBJ2-7	.	TGCGCCAGCAGTGAGGGCTGGGGGGTCGACTACGAGCAGTACTTC	CASSEGWGVDYEQYF
TRBV12-5	.	TRBJ2-7	.	TGTGCTAGTGGTTTGACGGGGGTCAGCTACTACGAGCAGTACTTC	CASGLTGVSYYEQYF
TRBV30	few	TRBJ1-4	TRBD1	TGTGCCTGGAGTGTATTGGGACAGAAGGAAGAAAAACTGTTTTTT	CAWSVLGQKEEKLFF
TRBV27	.	TRBJ2-1	TRBD2	TGTGCCAGCAGTTTAAGGGGACTAGCGGGAGGCAATGAGCAGTTCTTC	CASSLRGLAGGNEQFF
TRBV5-6	.	TRBJ2-7	.	TGTGCCAGCAGCTTTCTAGCTACATTAGCCTACGAGCAGTACTTC	CASSFLATLAYEQYF
TRBV5-6	.	TRBJ2-3	TRBD2	TGTGCCAGCAGCAGGAATGGACTAGCCCTCATAGATACGCAGTATTTT	CASSRNGLALIDTQYF